The rows below give T cell receptor beta chains drawn from one sample of a study of blood T cell repertoires in COVID-19. TCRdb keeps only in-frame clones here, not all; method: immunoSEQ multiplex PCR. The data contain approximately 150,000 clones, around 81% of them seen just once; the ten biggest clones take up approximately 10%. The specimen was peripheral blood. These receptors all come from a man between 60 and 75 years old with active or convalescent COVID-19. Both conserved end residues are part of each CDR3. The order of the fields is clone size, V gene, D gene, J gene, CDR3 length, CDR3 DNA, CDR3 protein. D genes are given only for firm matches. The size field is filled for only some rows; it gives once, few, many or a size class.

>-|TRBV6-1|-|TRBJ1-5|13
TGTGCCAGCAGTGAGGACAGTTATCAGCCCCAGCATTTT
CASSEDSYQPQHF
>-|TRBV5-1|TRBD1|TRBJ2-7|14
TGCGCCAGCAGCTTAGACAGGGGGCCCTACGAGCAGTACTTC
CASSLDRGPYEQYF
>-|TRBV11-2|TRBD1|TRBJ2-7|14
TGTGCCAGCAGCGTAGACAGGGGGCTGGACGAGCAGTACTTC
CASSVDRGLDEQYF
>-|TRBV27|-|TRBJ1-6|15
TGTGCCAGCAGTTTATCGAGCTCCTATAATTCACCCCTCCACTTT
CASSLSSSYNSPLHF
>-|TRBV19|TRBD2|TRBJ2-3|16
TGTGCCAGTAGGACTCGGACTAGCGGGATCACAGATACGCAGTATTTT
CASRTRTSGITDTQYF
>once|TRBV7-9|-|TRBJ2-7|13
TGTGCCAGCTGTGATACAGGGAGCTACGAGCAGTACTTC
CASCDTGSYEQYF
>once|TRBV28|-|TRBJ2-3|15
TGTGCCAGCAGTTTAGCGGGCGCGGGTAAAGATACGCAGTATTTT
CASSLAGAGKDTQYF
>-|TRBV24-1|TRBD2|TRBJ2-3|13
TGTGCCACCGGACTAGCGGGGGGCGATACGCAGTATTTT
CATGLAGGDTQYF
>-|TRBV5-1|-|TRBJ2-2|15
TGCGCCAGCAGCTTGACTAGTGGTGGCACCGGGGAGCTGTTTTTT
CASSLTSGGTGELFF
>-|TRBV11-2|-|TRBJ2-7|15
TGTGCCAGCAGCTTAGTGGGACAAATTCCCTACGAGCAGTACTTC
CASSLVGQIPYEQYF
>few|TRBV19|TRBD1|TRBJ2-7|14
TGTGCCAGTAGTCTCAGACAGGGGAGCTACGAGCAGTACTTC
CASSLRQGSYEQYF
>-|TRBV2|TRBD2|TRBJ2-2|14
TGTGCCAGCAGGACGGGACTAAACACCGGGGAGCTGTTTTTT
CASRTGLNTGELFF
>once|TRBV5-8|TRBD1|TRBJ1-5|15
TGTGCCAGCAGCTATCTGGACAGGGGGCGTCAGCCCCAGCATTTT
CASSYLDRGRQPQHF
>-|TRBV6-6|TRBD2|TRBJ2-1|16
TGTGCCAGCAGTTACTTCACCGGGACTAGCGGGGACCTGCAGTTCTTC
CASSYFTGTSGDLQFF
>-|TRBV7-2|-|TRBJ2-3|16
TGTGCCAGCAGCTTAGAGGCGGCAGCGGTCACAGATACGCAGTATTTT
CASSLEAAAVTDTQYF
>-|TRBV11-2|TRBD2|TRBJ2-3|14
TGTGCCAGCAGCTTTGGACTAGCGGGAGGTACGCAGTATTTT
CASSFGLAGGTQYF
>-|TRBV5-5|TRBD2|TRBJ2-3|15
TGTGCCAGCAGCCAGACTAGCGGGAGGACAGATACGCAGTATTTT
CASSQTSGRTDTQYF
>few|TRBV19|-|TRBJ2-7|14
TGTGCCAGTAGTATGACAGGGACTGGGCGCGAGCAGTACTTC
CASSMTGTGREQYF
>-|TRBV7-9|-|TRBJ2-5|14
TGTGCCAGCAGCTTATTGCAGGGCGGCGAGACCCAGTACTTC
CASSLLQGGETQYF
>-|TRBV5-1|TRBD1|TRBJ2-5|14
TGCGCCAGCAGCCCGGGACAGGGAAGGGAGACCCAGTACTTC
CASSPGQGRETQYF